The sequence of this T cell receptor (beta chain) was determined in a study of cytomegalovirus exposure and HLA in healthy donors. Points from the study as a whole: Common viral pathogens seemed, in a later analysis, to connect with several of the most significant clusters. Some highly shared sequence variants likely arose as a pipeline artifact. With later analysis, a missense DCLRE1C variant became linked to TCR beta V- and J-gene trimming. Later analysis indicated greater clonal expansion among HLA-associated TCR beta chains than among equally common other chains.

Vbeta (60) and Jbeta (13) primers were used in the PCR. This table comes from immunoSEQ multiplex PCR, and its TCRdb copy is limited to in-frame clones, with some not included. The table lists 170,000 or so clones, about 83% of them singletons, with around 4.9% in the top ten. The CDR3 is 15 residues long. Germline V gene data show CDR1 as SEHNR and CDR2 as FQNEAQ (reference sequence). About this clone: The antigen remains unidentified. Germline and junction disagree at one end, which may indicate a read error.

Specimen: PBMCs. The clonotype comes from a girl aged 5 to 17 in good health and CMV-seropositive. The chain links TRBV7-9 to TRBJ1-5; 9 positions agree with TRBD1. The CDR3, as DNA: TGTTCCAGCAGCTCTCCCGGGACAGGGCTTTCTCCCCAGCATTTT. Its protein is CSSSSPGTGLSPQHF.